The 21 T cell receptor beta chains presented below share a single source sample, sequenced in a study of blood T cell repertoires in COVID-19. The data were produced by immunoSEQ multiplex PCR, yet TCRdb's version contains in-frame clones alone and is incomplete. The data hold hundreds of thousands of clones, with 85% observed a single time. The specimen was PBMCs or T cells enriched from blood (not recorded which). The receptor source for this set is a young woman who had been exposed to COVID-19.

The V call is TRBV7-9, the J call TRBJ1-1; 7 nucleotides line up with TRBD1. V dropped 1 base and J dropped 1; count of bases not matched to a gene: 6. This CDR3 contains 16 residues. CDR1 is SEHNR and CDR2 is FQNEAQ in the germline V gene (reference sequence). This CDR3 is CASSLGYGTENTEAFF. In DNA form, the CDR3 reads TGTGCCAGCAGCTTAGGTTACGGGACAGAGAACACTGAAGCTTTCTTT. Based on the CDR3 plus reference TRBV7-9 and TRBJ1-1, the full variable domain is DTGVSQNPRHKITKRGQNVTFRCDPISEHNRLYWYRQTLGQGPEFLTYFQNEAQLEKSRLLSDRFSAERPKGSFSTLEIQRTEQGDSAMYLCASSLGYGTENTEAFFGQGTRLTVV.

This rearrangement joins TRBV7-9 to TRBJ1-5; 11 bases fit TRBD1. The V gene end was trimmed by 5 bases and the J gene end by 2 bases; junction bases not matched to a gene: 11. Germline CDR1 is SEHNR and CDR2 is FQNEAQ (reference sequence). The CDR3 has 18 residues. For the CDR3, the DNA is TGTGCCAGCAGCAAAAGTCGGACAGGGGGCGCCGGCAATCAGCCCCAGCATTTT. It is translated as CASSKSRTGGAGNQPQHF.

The rearrangement links TRBV10-2 to TRBJ2-7, with D possibly matching TRBD1 (5 bases). CDR3 length: 15 residues. The germline V gene encodes CDR1 WSHSY and CDR2 SAAADI. V was cut by 6 bases and J by 0 bases, with 15 bases left in between. The DNA for the CDR3 is TGCGCCAGCAGAGACACTGGACATTCCTCCTACGAGCAGTACTTC. Translation: CASRDTGHSSYEQYF.

The genes are TRBV24-1 and TRBJ1-4, with TRBD1 identical over 10 bases. CDR3 size: 16 residues. Trimming removed 3 bases from V and 6 bases from J; junction bases left unmatched: 6. Germline V gives CDR1 KGHDR, CDR2 SFDVKD. In DNA, the CDR3 is TGTGCCACCAGTGATGGACAGGGGGGTGCCTATGAAAAACTGTTTTTT. Translated, it gives CATSDGQGGAYEKLFF.

V is TRBV6-5 and J is TRBJ2-5; no firm D call. V lost 2 bases and J lost 5, with 15 bases in between. This CDR3 is 15 amino acids long. CDR1 is MNHEY, CDR2 SVGAGI, per germline. The CDR3 spells CASSYAKGGRETQYF. DNA for the CDR3: TGTGCCAGCAGTTACGCGAAAGGCGGTCGGGAGACCCAGTACTTC.

In its sample, this clone was seen once. V and J are TRBV30 and TRBJ2-3; D not resolved. The CDR3 totals 11 residues. Germline-derived CDR1 and CDR2 are GTSNPN and SVGIG (reference sequence). The V end lost 1 base, the J end lost 6 bases, and 5 bases lay between the germline ends. CDR3 protein: CAWSGADTQYF. Written as DNA, the CDR3 is TGTGCCTGGAGTGGCGCGGATACGCAGTATTTT.

The chain combines TRBV21-1 with TRBJ1-1. TRBV21-1 corresponds to a pseudogene. This CDR3 is built from 21 residues. CDR3 sequence (DNA): TGTGCCAGCAGCAAAACTCTTGATCGGATTGGAGTTGGCTCGAAGAACACTGAAGCTTTCTTT. It codes for CASSKTLDRIGVGSKNTEAFF.

This chain uses TRBV24-1 with TRBJ1-2; tentatively, D is TRBD1 (5 bases). Germline V gives CDR1 KGHDR, CDR2 SFDVKD. The CDR3 spans 13 residues. With 5 bases removed from V and 8 bases from J, the gap between germline ends came to 14 bases. CDR3 protein: CATSVSVGQGYTF. The DNA for the CDR3 is TGTGCCACCAGTGTCAGTGTGGGGCAGGGCTACACCTTC.

This chain joins TRBV13 and TRBJ1-2; D may be TRBD1 (6 bases). CDR1 is PRHDT and CDR2 is FYEKMQ in the germline V gene (reference sequence). Trimming cost V 1 base and J 1 base, with 10 bases left between them. The CDR3 contains 15 residues. In nucleotides, the CDR3 is TGTGCCAGCAGCTTAGCAGGGGTAGATAACTATGGCTACACCTTC. It is translated as CASSLAGVDNYGYTF. The whole variable domain, filled in from reference TRBV13 and TRBJ1-2, reads AAGVIQSPRHLIKEKRETATLKCYPIPRHDTVYWYQQGPGQDPQFLISFYEKMQSDKGSIPDRFSAQQFSDYHSELNMSSLELGDSALYFCASSLAGVDNYGYTFGSGTRLTVV.

The gene calls are TRBV11-3 and TRBJ1-3; a possible D gene is TRBD1 (6 bases). This CDR3 comprises 14 residues. Germline CDR1 SGHNT, CDR2 YENEEA. V was cut by 5 bases and J by 1 base, with 9 bases left in between. In DNA form, the CDR3 reads TGTGCCAGCAGCCAAGGGGGTTCTGGAAACACCATATATTTT. This translates into CASSQGGSGNTIYF.

The chain is built from TRBV4-1 and TRBJ2-5; 11 bases agree with TRBD2. This CDR3 comprises 17 residues. V shed 1 base, J shed 1 base, and the junction held 5 bases outside the gene matches. Germline loops: CDR1 MGHRA, CDR2 YSYEKL. The DNA of the CDR3 is TGCGCCAGCAGCCAAGTAAGAGGGACTAGCGGCCAAGAGACCCAGTACTTC. It translates to CASSQVRGTSGQETQYF.

A few counts support this clone. The V call is TRBV14, the J call TRBJ2-6; TRBD1 aligns across 8 bases. The CDR3 sequence is 19 residues long. The junction had 12 bases not matched to a gene; V was cut back by 3 bases and J by 2 bases. Germline CDR1 and CDR2: SGHDN and FVKESK. CDR3: CASSQGPRQGAAGANVLTF. In nucleotides, the CDR3 is TGTGCCAGCAGCCAGGGCCCGAGGCAGGGGGCTGCTGGGGCCAACGTCCTGACTTTC.

This chain's CDR3 is CASSYGSSYNEQFF. The CDR3, as DNA: TGTGCCAGCAGTTACGGTAGCTCCTACAATGAGCAGTTCTTC. V and J are TRBV6-2 or TRBV6-3 and TRBJ2-1; D unresolved. V was shortened by 2 bases and J by 0 bases, with 5 bases between the two germline ends. Germline V gene sequence: CDR1 MNHEY, CDR2 SVGEGT. CDR3 size: 14 residues.

The chain joins TRBV14 to TRBJ2-3; 7 bases are shared with TRBD1. Germline CDR1 SGHDN, CDR2 FVKESK. The junction had 1 base not matched to a gene; V was cut back by 4 bases and J by 0 bases. The CDR3 has 14 amino acids. The CDR3 loop reads CASSLGQSTDTQYF. DNA of the CDR3: TGTGCCAGCAGCCTGGGACAGAGCACAGATACGCAGTATTTT.

The rearrangement joins TRBV28 to TRBJ1-3; perhaps TRBD1 as D (6 bases). Trimming cost V 4 bases and J 0 bases, with 16 bases left between them. The V gene's germline CDR1 is MDHEN and CDR2 SYDVKM. There are 17 residues in the CDR3. CDR3 nucleotides: TGTGCCAGCAGTTCGCCGACAGGACTTAGCTCTGGAAACACCATATATTTT. This sequence encodes CASSSPTGLSSGNTIYF.

This chain joins TRBV9 and TRBJ1-4; D is perhaps TRBD1 (6 bases). The germline CDR1 and CDR2 sequences are SGDLS and YYNGEE. The CDR3 is made up of 13 amino acids. Trimming stripped 2 bases from V and 8 bases from J, with 10 bases between. The CDR3 is CASSVGAEEKLFF. The DNA for the CDR3 is TGTGCCAGCAGCGTGGGGGCAGAAGAAAAACTGTTTTTT. Complete variable domain (other parts from reference TRBV9 and TRBJ1-4): DSGVTQTPKHLITATGQRVTLRCSPRSGDLSVYWYQQSLDQGLQFLIQYYNGEERAKGNILERFSAQQFPDLHSELNLSSLELGDSALYFCASSVGAEEKLFFGSGTQLSVL.

The chain combines TRBV24-1 with TRBJ1-4, with 7 bases lining up with TRBD1. The V gene end was trimmed by 4 bases and the J gene end by 4 bases; junction bases not matched to a gene: 14. Germline-derived CDR1 and CDR2 are KGHDR and SFDVKD. The CDR3 totals 18 residues. CDR3 bases: TGTGCCACCAGTGACCATAAAATAACGACAGGGTTTAATGAAAAACTGTTTTTT. Its protein product is CATSDHKITTGFNEKLFF.

The CDR3 DNA is TGTGCCAGCAGTGACGGTCCGGGTGTGACGCCCCTCCACTTT. Encoded protein: CASSDGPGVTPLHF. This rearrangement joins TRBV6-4 to TRBJ1-6; unclear D gene. V lost 2 bases, J lost 13 bases, and 15 bases lay in between. CDR3 length: 14 amino acids. Germline V gives CDR1 MRHNA, CDR2 SNTAGT.

Comments on this clone: The same CDR3 is also encoded by other DNA sequences in this sample. The chain employs TRBV12-3 or TRBV12-4 and TRBJ1-5; 8 bases align to TRBD1. After removal of 6 bases from V and 5 bases from J, the junction contained 3 bases not matched to a gene. The CDR3 sequence is 13 residues long. This chain's CDR3 is CASSLTGDQPQHF. The CDR3 region has the DNA TGTGCCAGCAGCCTGACAGGGGATCAGCCCCAGCATTTT.

This clone was recorded once. The chain combines TRBV7-2 with TRBJ2-2, with 8 nucleotides matching TRBD1. The CDR3 is 19 residues long. Unmatched junction bases numbered 13, after V lost 3 bases and J lost 1 base. The V gene's germline CDR1 is SGHTA and CDR2 FQGNSA. The CDR3 nucleotides are TGTGCCAGCAGCTTCCGGGACAGGAATTTTGGGTGGAACACCGGGGAGCTGTTTTTT. Protein: CASSFRDRNFGWNTGELFF.

The chain joins TRBV30 to TRBJ2-7; possible D gene TRBD1, 7 bases. The CDR3 spans 14 residues. Trimming shortened V by 1 base and J by 7 bases, and 17 bases separated the two germline ends. Germline CDR1 and CDR2: GTSNPN and SVGIG (reference sequence). The CDR3 DNA sequence: TGTGCCTGGAGTGGTCCCTACCCAGGGGGGGAGCAGTACTTC. It is translated as CAWSGPYPGGEQYF. The variable domain in full, completed from reference TRBV30 and TRBJ2-7, reads SQTIHQWPATLVQPVGSPLSLECTVEGTSNPNLYWYRQAAGRGLQLLFYSVGIGQISSEVPQNLSASRPQDRQFILSSKKLLLSDSGFYLCAWSGPYPGGEQYFGPGTRLTVT.